Here is one TCR beta chain with its context. What it recognizes is unknown. The data belong to a study of T cells in Graves' hyperthyroidism and ophthalmopathy. TCR beta CDR3 regions were amplified from RNA transcripts. The TCR CDR3 was amplified in a first-round RT-PCR using the HTBI primer set. TCRdb used MiXCR to reprocess the multiplex PCR reads, holding one entry per CDR3 protein. Among fewer than 600,000 distinct CDR3 sequences, less than 15% were seen once, and the ten largest hold roughly 13%. The length of the CDR3 is 15 residues. Trimming left V 1 base short and J 5 bases short, with 14 bases between. Germline lookup yields CDR1 MGHRA and CDR2 YSYEKL. Diagnosing involved the use of clinical symptoms, serum thyroxine and TRAb, thyroid ultrasound and orbital computed tomography. General observations from the study: Blood shared most expanded thyroid clonotypes above 0.001. In the analysis, a 13 V-J model separated ophthalmopathy from stable hyperthyroidism.

V usage is TRBV4-1 and J usage is TRBJ1-1; D not certain. The origin of this receptor is a woman aged 40 to 49 with Graves' hyperthyroidism. The specimen was blood. The CDR3 spells CASSQGEGGRTEAFF. Here the CDR3 DNA reads TGCGCCAGCAGCCAAGGGGAGGGAGGAAGGACTGAAGCTTTCTTT.